This is a list of T cell receptor beta chains from one sample in a study of CD8+ T cells in alopecia areata. The data were produced by immunoSEQ multiplex PCR, yet TCRdb's version contains in-frame clones alone and is incomplete. The repertoire includes under 200,000 clones, around 71% of them detected once, and 0.7% to 1% sits in the top ten. Sequences were derived from CD4+ T cells sorted from blood, sampled at week 4, from a patient treated with tofacitinib. Receptors originate from a human donor with alopecia areata. CDR3s include the opening cysteine and the closing phenylalanine or tryptophan. A D gene is named only where the DNA matches it firmly. Part of the rows lack a size; the others show once, few, many or a class for expanded clones.

j_gene,v_gene,d_gene,abundance,CDR3nt,CDR3aa
TRBJ2-2,TRBV30,.,.,TGTGCCTGGACAGGGTCCGTCGGGGAGCTGTTTTTT,CAWTGSVGELFF
TRBJ2-7,TRBV29-1,.,.,TGCAGCGTTCGCGGCGATGAGGCCGAGCAGTACTTC,CSVRGDEAEQYF
TRBJ2-6,TRBV5-1,.,.,TGCGCCAGCCGGGCCGGAGCCTCTGGGGCCAACGTCCTGACTTTC,CASRAGASGANVLTF
TRBJ1-2,TRBV7-9,.,.,TGTGCCAGCAGCCAGGTCACTGGTAGCGGCTACACCTTC,CASSQVTGSGYTF
TRBJ2-4,TRBV29-1,.,.,TGCAGCGTCCGTGCCGGGGTCCGCTTTGGGGAAAACATTCAGTACTTC,CSVRAGVRFGENIQYF
TRBJ2-3,TRBV25-1,.,.,TGTGCCAGCAGTGTCTACAGCACAGATACGCAGTATTTT,CASSVYSTDTQYF
TRBJ2-5,TRBV6-5,.,.,TGTGCCAGCAGTCCCGACACGGGAGTGACCCAGTACTTC,CASSPDTGVTQYF
TRBJ1-1,TRBV29-1,.,.,TGCAGCGTTGAAACGGGGTTCACTGAAGCTTTCTTT,CSVETGFTEAFF
TRBJ2-5,TRBV5-1,.,.,TGCGCCAGCAGCTTGGAGGCTGGCCGAGAGACCCAGTACTTC,CASSLEAGRETQYF
TRBJ1-6,TRBV30,.,.,TGTGCCTGGAGTGCTCTCGGGGGGAATTCACCCCTCCACTTT,CAWSALGGNSPLHF
TRBJ2-5,TRBV5-1,.,.,TGCGCCAGCAGCTTGCAGTGGGGGATCCCCGCAGAGACCCAGTACTTC,CASSLQWGIPAETQYF
TRBJ2-5,TRBV19,.,.,TGTGCCAGTAGTCTCCAGGGCGGGAAGACCCAGTACTTC,CASSLQGGKTQYF
TRBJ1-5,TRBV2,.,.,TGTGCCAGCAGTAGAGGTGGCAATCAGCCCCAGCATTTT,CASSRGGNQPQHF
TRBJ1-1,TRBV5-1,.,few,TGCGCCAGCAGCTTGGTAATTGGGTCGTATAACACTGAAGCTTTCTTT,CASSLVIGSYNTEAFF
TRBJ2-3,TRBV29-1,TRBD2,few,TGCAGCGCATACACTAGCGGCCCTAGCACAGATACGCAGTATTTT,CSAYTSGPSTDTQYF
TRBJ1-2,TRBV29-1,TRBD1,.,TGCAGCGTTGAAAGGGGGCGCGACTATGGCTACACCTTC,CSVERGRDYGYTF
TRBJ1-2,TRBV30,TRBD1,.,TGTGCCTTAGGACAGGGGAGCTACACCTTC,CALGQGSYTF
TRBJ2-5,TRBV5-4,TRBD1,.,TGTGCCAGCAGCTCAGCCGGGACAGATCAAGAGACCCAGTACTTC,CASSSAGTDQETQYF
TRBJ2-7,TRBV5-1,TRBD2,.,TGCGCCAGCAGCTCAGGACTAGCGGGGATCACCTACGAGCAGTACTTC,CASSSGLAGITYEQYF
TRBJ2-7,TRBV5-1,.,.,TGCGCCAGCAGCGATCCTCGGCAGTTCTACGAGCAGTACTTC,CASSDPRQFYEQYF
TRBJ2-1,TRBV29-1,.,.,TGCAGCGCCTCAGGACAGAGCCTCAATGAGCAGTTCTTC,CSASGQSLNEQFF
TRBJ1-6,TRBV19,.,.,TGTGCCAGTACCTCATCGGGTCTTAATTCACCCCTCCACTTT,CASTSSGLNSPLHF
TRBJ1-4,TRBV2,TRBD1,few,TGTGCCAGCAGTGTGCAACAGGGGGAAAAACTGTTTTTT,CASSVQQGEKLFF
TRBJ2-7,TRBV29-1,TRBD1,.,TGCAGCGTCGGGACAGGCTACGAGCAGTACTTC,CSVGTGYEQYF
TRBJ1-2,TRBV6-4,.,.,TGTGCCAGCAGTCCTTACGGCAAGACAGTGGCCGGCTACACCTTC,CASSPYGKTVAGYTF
TRBJ1-1,TRBV11-3,.,.,TGTGCCAGCAGCTTAGAACTGGGCACTGAAGCTTTCTTT,CASSLELGTEAFF
TRBJ1-2,TRBV7-9,.,.,TGTGCCAGCAGCTTACGGGAGGGGGATCGCTATGGCTACACCTTC,CASSLREGDRYGYTF
TRBJ2-2,TRBV5-1,TRBD2,.,TGCGCCAGCAGCTTGGTGGCTAGCGGAGGTACCGGGGAGCTGTTTTTT,CASSLVASGGTGELFF
TRBJ1-6,TRBV7-2,.,.,TGTGCCAGCAGCCTTACAGGGCCCTCACCCCTCCACTTT,CASSLTGPSPLHF
TRBJ2-5,TRBV29-1,TRBD1,.,TGCAGCGTTGAAGGAGACCAGGGGGCGGGGGAGACCCAGTACTTC,CSVEGDQGAGETQYF
TRBJ2-2,TRBV9,.,.,TGTGCCAGCAGCGTCGTCCCATCCTTAACGAACACCGGGGAGCTGTTTTTT,CASSVVPSLTNTGELFF
TRBJ2-1,TRBV29-1,TRBD2,.,TGCAGCGTTGAGGGTAGCGGGGGGTTCGCGGGTGAGCAGTTCTTC,CSVEGSGGFAGEQFF
TRBJ1-2,TRBV7-2,.,.,TGTGCCAGCAGCCGAGGATCCTATGGCTACACCTTC,CASSRGSYGYTF
TRBJ2-7,TRBV6-6,.,few,TGTGCCAGCAGCCCCGGCGGAGGGGAGACCTACGAGCAGTACTTC,CASSPGGGETYEQYF
TRBJ2-5,TRBV7-7,.,.,TGTGCTAGCAGCCTGGACAGCCAAGAGACCCAGTACTTC,CASSLDSQETQYF
TRBJ2-5,TRBV29-1,.,few,TGCAGCGGGTCCTCGACCCAGTACTTC,CSGSSTQYF
TRBJ2-1,TRBV29-1,.,once,TGCAGCGTTGGAGAGTTCTCCTACAATGAGCAGTTCTTC,CSVGEFSYNEQFF
TRBJ1-6,TRBV9,.,.,TGTGCCAGCAGCGAGTCAGGGGAGATCTACTCACCCCTCCACTTT,CASSESGEIYSPLHF
TRBJ2-5,TRBV7-9,.,.,TGTGCCAGCAGCTTGTCAAGATTAGAGACCCAGTACTTC,CASSLSRLETQYF
TRBJ1-5,TRBV30,.,.,TGTGCCTGGAGTGTAGGCGGCAATCAGCCCCAGCATTTT,CAWSVGGNQPQHF
TRBJ1-5,TRBV19,.,.,TGTGCCAGTAGGTACAGGGATCTTGGGAATCAGCCCCAGCATTTT,CASRYRDLGNQPQHF
TRBJ2-7,TRBV4-3,.,.,TGCGCCAGCAGCCGCACCCCCGTCCCAGGGCTCTCCTACGAGCAGTACTTC,CASSRTPVPGLSYEQYF
TRBJ2-3,TRBV15,.,.,TGTGCCACCAGCAGAGATCGAGGGGAGGGCACAGATACGCAGTATTTT,CATSRDRGEGTDTQYF
TRBJ2-7,TRBV4-2,.,.,TGTGCCAGCAGCCAAGCTCAAGACAGGACCTACGAGCAGTACTTT,CASSQAQDRTYEQYF
TRBJ1-5,TRBV5-6,TRBD1,.,TGTGCCAGCAGCTCTCAGGGGGCCGCTCAGCCCCAGCATTTT,CASSSQGAAQPQHF
TRBJ2-5,TRBV5-1,TRBD2,.,TGCGCCAGCAGCCCGACGACTAGCGGGGGCGGGACCCAGTACTTC,CASSPTTSGGGTQYF
TRBJ2-2,TRBV30,.,.,TGTGCCTGGAGTATAGGCGGGGAGCTGTTTTTT,CAWSIGGELFF
TRBJ1-5,TRBV6-5,.,.,TGTGCCAGCAGTTACTCGAAGGGGGTAGAACAGCCCCAGCATTTT,CASSYSKGVEQPQHF
TRBJ2-5,TRBV29-1,.,.,TGCAGCGTCCGGCTAGCTTTGGGTGAGACCCAGTACTTC,CSVRLALGETQYF